This T cell receptor (beta chain) was profiled in a study of post-analysis software for immune sequencing data. The study's findings and limits: TRBV5-6, TRBV5-1 and TRBV20-1 belonged to a set of about five TRBV segments that were more frequent in patients than controls. Diversity measured as normalized Chao1 was significantly lower in multiple sclerosis patients than in controls. With F measure, samples from one preparation batch clustered together strongly.

There are a few counts of this clonotype. Its target is not known. Germline V CDR1 and CDR2: MGHRA, YSYEKL. The CDR3 contains 13 residues. Trimming left V 1 base short and J 5 bases short, with 6 bases between. TCR beta cDNA libraries had unique molecular identifiers. TCRdb independently ran MiXCR on the PCR reads; one entry per CDR3 protein. Seen here are fewer than 900,000 distinct CDR3 sequences, roughly 50% observed once, and the top ten hold 4% to 5%. This sequence originates from a girl aged 10-17 years with multiple sclerosis. The sequenced material came from blood. The V and J genes are TRBV4-1 and TRBJ2-1; D is undetermined. CDR3 sequence reads: CASSQGVDNEQFF. The CDR3 DNA reads TGCGCCAGCAGCCAAGGTGTTGACAATGAGCAGTTCTTC.